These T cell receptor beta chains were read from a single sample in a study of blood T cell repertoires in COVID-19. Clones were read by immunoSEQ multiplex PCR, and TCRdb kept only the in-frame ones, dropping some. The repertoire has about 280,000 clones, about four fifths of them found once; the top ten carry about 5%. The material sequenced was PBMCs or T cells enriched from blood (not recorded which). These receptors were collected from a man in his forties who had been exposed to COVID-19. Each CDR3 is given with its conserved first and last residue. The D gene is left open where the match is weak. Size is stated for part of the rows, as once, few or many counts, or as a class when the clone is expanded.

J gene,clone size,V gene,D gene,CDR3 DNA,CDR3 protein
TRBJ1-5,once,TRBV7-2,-,TGTGCCAGCAGCCCCAGCAGACTTTCCAATCAGCCCCAGCATTTT,CASSPSRLSNQPQHF
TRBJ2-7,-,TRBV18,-,TGTGCCAGCTCACCGCGGACAGGTTTTTACCGCCAACTAGCGGAGCCGACCTACGAGCAGTACTTC,CASSPRTGFYRQLAEPTYEQYF
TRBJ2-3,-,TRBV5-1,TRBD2,TGCGCCAGCCGCCCTAGCGGGAGTAAGGGGGTAACAGATACGCAGTATTTT,CASRPSGSKGVTDTQYF
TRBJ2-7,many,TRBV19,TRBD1,TGTGCCAGCCGGGACAGGACCTTATACGAGCAGTACTTC,CASRDRTLYEQYF
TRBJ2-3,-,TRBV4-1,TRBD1,TGCGCCAGCAGCCAGAGCCCCGCCGGGACAGGGTTCGCAGATACGCAGTATTTT,CASSQSPAGTGFADTQYF
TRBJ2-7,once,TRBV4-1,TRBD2,TGCGCCAGCAGCCAACTCCTAGCGGGAGTCCCATTGTACGAGCAGTACTTC,CASSQLLAGVPLYEQYF
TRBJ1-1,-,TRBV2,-,TGTGCCAGCAGTGAAGCCCGTTGGCGTGCGGCTGAAGCTTTCTTT,CASSEARWRAAEAFF
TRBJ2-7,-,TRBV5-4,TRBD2,TGTGCCAGCACCGAGAGTCGAGCGGGAGGGCCGCTGGAGCAGTACTTC,CASTESRAGGPLEQYF
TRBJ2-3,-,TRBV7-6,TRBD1,TGTGCCAGCAGCCCCAGGACAGGCGGAGGCACAGATACGCAGTATTTT,CASSPRTGGGTDTQYF
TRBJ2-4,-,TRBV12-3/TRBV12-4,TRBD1,TGTGCCAGCAGTTTGGCAGGGGGTATTCAGTACTTC,CASSLAGGIQYF
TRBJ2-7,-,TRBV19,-,TGTGCCAGTAGTACTTATCACGAGCAGTACTTC,CASSTYHEQYF
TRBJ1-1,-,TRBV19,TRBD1,TGTGCCAGTTACGCGGACAGGAAGAACACTGAAGCTTTCTTT,CASYADRKNTEAFF
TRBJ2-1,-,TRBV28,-,TGTGCCAGCAGTTTATGGGTCGCAGGTATAAATGAGCAGTTCTTC,CASSLWVAGINEQFF
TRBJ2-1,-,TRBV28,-,TGTGCCAGCAGTTTCGGTGACAACCACAATGAGCAGTTCTTC,CASSFGDNHNEQFF
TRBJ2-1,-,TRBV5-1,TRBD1,TGCGCCAGCAGCTTAGGAACAGGGGGCCTCCACAATGAGCAGTTCTTC,CASSLGTGGLHNEQFF
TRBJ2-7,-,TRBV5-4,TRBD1,TGTGCCAGCAGCCAGGGACAGGGCTACGTAGAGCAGTACTTC,CASSQGQGYVEQYF
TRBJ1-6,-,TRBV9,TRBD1,TGTGCCAGCAGCGTAGAAACAGAGACAGGGAATAATTCACCCCTCCACTTT,CASSVETETGNNSPLHF
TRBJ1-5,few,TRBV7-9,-,TGTGCCAGCAGCTTAGGAGGGGGTAGCAATCAGCCCCAGCATTTT,CASSLGGGSNQPQHF
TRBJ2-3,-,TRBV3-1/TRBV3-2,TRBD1,TGTGCCAGCAGCCTTACGACAGGGGGCTTCGCAGATACGCAGTATTTT,CASSLTTGGFADTQYF
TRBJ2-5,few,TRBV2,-,TGTGCCAGCAGAGAGAAGTACCAAGAGACCCAGTACTTC,CASREKYQETQYF
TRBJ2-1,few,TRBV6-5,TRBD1,TGTGCCAGCAGACCCGACAGGGGGCGGAACAATGAGCAGTTCTTC,CASRPDRGRNNEQFF